This TCR beta chain was observed in a study of PD-1 blockade in classical Hodgkin lymphoma. Whole-study results and caveats: Why repertoires differed is undefined; disease activity or prior therapy possibly contributed.

CDR3 length: 16 amino acids. Germline V lookup: CDR1 MNHNS, CDR2 SASEGT. Concerning this clone itself: Its antigen is as yet unknown. Relative to the germline gene, one junction end is altered; a read error may explain this.

Time point indicated: newly diagnosed, previously untreated cHL patient sample. What served as comparison were PBMCs in newly diagnosed, untreated classical Hodgkin lymphoma. Profiled with immunoSEQ multiplex PCR; TCRdb holds only in-frame clones, not every one. Among approximately 47,000 clones listed, approximately 91% were seen once. What was sequenced was peripheral blood mononuclear cells (PBMCs). The V call is TRBV6-1, the J call TRBJ2-7; 12 bases are shared with TRBD2. The receptor's source is a human donor with classical Hodgkin lymphoma. The CDR3 DNA sequence: TGTGCCAGCAGGGAAGGACTAGCGGGATCTAGGGACGAGCAGTACTTC. Its protein product is CASREGLAGSRDEQYF.